Each of the 21 T cell receptor beta chains below was sequenced from the same sample in a study of cytomegalovirus exposure and HLA in healthy donors. Vbeta (60) and Jbeta (13) primers were used in the PCR. Method: immunoSEQ multiplex PCR; TCRdb's copy keeps in-frame clones and lacks some. The table lists approximately 150,000 clones, 82% of them singletons, with approximately 3% in the top ten. Input material: PBMCs. The receptors were sampled from a male donor in good health and CMV-seronegative.

The chain couples TRBV10-3 to TRBJ2-1; no clear D. This CDR3 is 13 amino acids long. V was trimmed by 0 bases and J by 7 bases, leaving 7 bases between them. In germline, CDR1 is ENHRY, CDR2 SYGVKD. CDR3 nucleotides: TGTGCCATCAGTGAGTCGAGTATAAATGAGCAGTTCTTC. This codes for CAISESSINEQFF.

This chain joins TRBV10-3 and TRBJ1-2; D is uncertain. V lost 3 bases and J lost 0, with 8 bases in between. The CDR3 is 14 residues long. Germline loops: CDR1 ENHRY, CDR2 SYGVKD. The CDR3 loop is CAISEVVANYGYTF. The DNA of the CDR3 is TGTGCCATCAGTGAAGTCGTAGCTAACTATGGCTACACCTTC.

V gene TRBV19 combines with J gene TRBJ2-3; 7 bases map to TRBD1. V shed 7 bases and J 6 bases; nucleotides not matched to a gene: 13. The length of the CDR3 is 15 residues. CDR1 is LNHDA and CDR2 is SQIVND in the germline V gene (reference sequence). CDR3 sequence: CASNWDSLSSDTQYF. CDR3 coding DNA: TGTGCCAGTAACTGGGACAGCCTAAGTTCGGATACGCAGTATTTT.

V and J are TRBV10-3 and TRBJ1-5; D possibly corresponds to TRBD1 (5 bases). The CDR3 has 12 residues. Germline CDR1 reads ENHRY; CDR2 reads SYGVKD. The V gene lost 10 bases and the J gene lost 4 bases, with 11 bases spanning the gap. Written as DNA, the CDR3 is TGTGCCACTCGACAGATGAATCAGCCCCAGCATTTT. Its protein product is CATRQMNQPQHF.

The gene calls are TRBV10-3 and TRBJ2-2, with TRBD2 as a possible D gene (5 bases). Between the trimmed V and J ends, which lost 3 bases and 7 bases, there was a span of 9 bases. Germline V gene data show CDR1 as ENHRY and CDR2 as SYGVKD. The CDR3 is made up of 13 amino acids. In DNA, the CDR3 is TGTGCCATCAGTGACCACAGCGGCGGGGAGCTGTTTTTT. Translated, it gives CAISDHSGGELFF.

This clone has just one count. CDR3 loop: CASSFQRPSTDTQYF. DNA for the CDR3: TGTGCCAGCAGTTTCCAGCGGCCCTCCACAGATACGCAGTATTTT. The genes are TRBV27 and TRBJ2-3; weak D call: TRBD2 (5 bases). The CDR3 is made up of 15 amino acids. From germline, CDR1 is MNHEY and CDR2 SMNVEV (reference sequence). The V and J ends lost 3 bases and 2 bases respectively, with 12 bases between them.

V usage is TRBV6-5 and J usage is TRBJ2-7; the match to TRBD1 covers 7 bases. CDR1 is MNHEY, CDR2 SVGAGI, per germline. With 6 bases clipped from V and 0 bases from J, the junction kept 5 bases outside the gene matches. The CDR3 totals 14 residues. CDR3 amino acids: CASRYRGTSYEQYF. The CDR3, as DNA: TGTGCCAGCAGATACAGGGGAACCTCCTACGAGCAGTACTTC.

The V and J genes are TRBV18 and TRBJ1-4, with D perhaps TRBD1 (5 bases). Looked up from germline, CDR1 is KGHSH and CDR2 is LQKENI. The CDR3 sequence is 14 residues long. The V and J ends lost 4 bases and 7 bases respectively, with 13 bases between them. DNA for the CDR3: TGTGCCAGCTCACTCGACAGTAACGGTGAAAAACTGTTTTTT. Translated, it gives CASSLDSNGEKLFF.

V and J are TRBV7-2 and TRBJ1-3, with a possible D match to TRBD1 (6 bases). The germline V gene has CDR1 SGHTA and CDR2 FQGNSA. This CDR3 is built from 15 residues. Trimming stripped 1 base from V and 3 bases from J, with 10 bases between. CDR3 sequence: CASSLGGRGGNTIYF. The CDR3 region has the DNA TGTGCCAGCAGCTTAGGGGGGCGTGGTGGAAACACCATATATTTT.

The chain combines TRBV4-2 with TRBJ2-3; 12 bases agree with TRBD2. The V and J ends lost 0 bases and 7 bases, in that order; junction bases with no gene match: 5. The CDR3 spans 16 residues. In germline, CDR1 is LGHNA, CDR2 YNFKEQ. The CDR3 sequence: CASSQEPSGGANTQYF. The CDR3 bases are TGTGCCAGCAGCCAAGAGCCTAGCGGGGGGGCCAATACGCAGTATTTT.

The genes are TRBV5-1 and TRBJ1-2, with a possible D match to TRBD1 (6 bases). This CDR3 has 15 residues. The germline CDR1 and CDR2 sequences are SGHRS and YFSETQ. Trimming shortened V by 4 bases and J by 4 bases, and 17 bases separated the two germline ends. The CDR3 bases are TGCGCCAGCAGCGCGTCCCAGGACAGCTCCTATGGCTACACCTTC. It yields the protein CASSASQDSSYGYTF.

This rearrangement joins TRBV5-6 to TRBJ2-7, with D hard to call. The germline CDR1 and CDR2 sequences are SGHDT and YYEEEE. The CDR3 spans 13 residues. V gave up 3 bases and J gave up 1 base, with 8 bases separating them. CDR3 sequence: CASSSRYSYEQYF. In DNA form, the CDR3 reads TGTGCCAGCAGCTCCAGGTATTCCTACGAGCAGTACTTC.

The chain uses TRBV15 and TRBJ2-3, with 12 nucleotides matching TRBD1. This CDR3 is built from 17 residues. Germline CDR1 is LNHNV and CDR2 is YYDKDF (reference sequence). The V segment lost 1 base and the J segment 2 bases; nucleotides outside the gene matches: 4. The CDR3 is CATSRGGTGGSTDTQYF. The CDR3 nucleotides read TGTGCCACCAGCAGAGGGGGGACAGGGGGCTCCACAGATACGCAGTATTTT.

The chain uses TRBV2 and TRBJ2-7; TRBD2 agrees at 11 bases. The germline CDR1 and CDR2 sequences are SNHLY and FYNNEI. The CDR3 length is 15 residues. Trimming at V came to 1 base and at J to 7 bases, leaving 6 bases not matched to a gene. The CDR3 reads CASSEGRLAGREQYF. The CDR3 coding sequence is TGTGCCAGCAGTGAAGGGAGACTAGCGGGGCGAGAGCAGTACTTC.

The chain carries TRBV9 and TRBJ2-1; D is ambiguous. The CDR3 extends over 13 amino acids. The germline CDR1 and CDR2 sequences are SGDLS and YYNGEE. Trimming left V 0 bases short and J 8 bases short, with 9 bases between. CDR3 nucleotides: TGTGCCAGCAGCGTAGCCCCTCGGGATGAGCAGTTCTTC. This sequence encodes CASSVAPRDEQFF.

The chain is built from TRBV7-8 and TRBJ1-2; 8 bases are shared with TRBD1. The CDR3 has 18 residues. Germline CDR1 is SGHVS and CDR2 is FQNEAQ. After removal of 1 base from V and 3 bases from J, the junction contained 13 bases not matched to a gene. DNA for the CDR3: TGTGCCAGCAGCTTAGAAAGCGGACAGGGAAGCCCTCACTATGGCTACACCTTC. As protein: CASSLESGQGSPHYGYTF.

V is TRBV2 and J is TRBJ2-3, with TRBD2 identical over 7 bases. Trimming at V came to 1 base and at J to 5 bases, leaving 6 bases not matched to a gene. The CDR3 extends over 15 amino acids. Germline-derived CDR1 and CDR2 are SNHLY and FYNNEI. The CDR3 loop reads CASSEDGGVEDTQYF. The CDR3 DNA is TGTGCCAGCAGTGAAGATGGGGGGGTAGAAGATACGCAGTATTTT. Using reference TRBV2 and TRBJ2-3 for the parts outside the CDR3, the full variable domain is EPEVTQTPSHQVTQMGQEVILRCVPISNHLYFYWYRQILGQKVEFLVSFYNNEISEKSEIFDDQFSVERPDGSNFTLKIRSTKLEDSAMYFCASSEDGGVEDTQYFGPGTRLTVL.

This chain joins TRBV10-3 and TRBJ2-1; possibly TRBD1 for D (5 bases). V was pared by 2 bases and J by 7 bases, with 21 bases between. The germline CDR1 and CDR2 sequences are ENHRY and SYGVKD. There are 17 residues in the CDR3. The CDR3 is CAISETQYAQGRNEQFF. The CDR3 DNA reads as TGTGCCATCAGTGAGACTCAATACGCCCAGGGCAGGAATGAGCAGTTCTTC.

V gene TRBV6-6 combines with J gene TRBJ1-2, with D possibly TRBD1 on 5 matching bases. CDR3 length: 15 residues. With 2 bases removed from V and 3 bases from J, the gap between germline ends came to 13 bases. CDR1 MNHNY and CDR2 SVGAGI come from the germline V gene (reference sequence). The CDR3 sequence is CASSYDTIRDYGYTF. For the CDR3, the DNA is TGTGCCAGCAGTTACGACACGATCAGGGACTATGGCTACACCTTC.

This rearrangement joins TRBV5-4 to TRBJ1-4; TRBD1 aligns across 10 bases. Germline CDR1 and CDR2: SGHNT and YYREEE (reference sequence). The CDR3 runs 14 residues. The trim removed 4 bases at V and 7 bases at J, leaving 4 bases unmatched. The CDR3, as DNA: TGTGCCAGCAGCATAGGGACAGGGGTTGAAAAACTGTTTTTT. It specifies CASSIGTGVEKLFF.

V and J are TRBV18 and TRBJ1-5; D remains unclear. V lost 2 bases and J lost 1, with 15 bases in between. Per germline, CDR1 KGHSH and CDR2 LQKENI. The CDR3 extends over 17 amino acids. The CDR3 reads CASSPILLAGSNQPQHF. The CDR3 bases are TGTGCCAGCTCACCAATATTGTTGGCGGGAAGCAATCAGCCCCAGCATTTT.